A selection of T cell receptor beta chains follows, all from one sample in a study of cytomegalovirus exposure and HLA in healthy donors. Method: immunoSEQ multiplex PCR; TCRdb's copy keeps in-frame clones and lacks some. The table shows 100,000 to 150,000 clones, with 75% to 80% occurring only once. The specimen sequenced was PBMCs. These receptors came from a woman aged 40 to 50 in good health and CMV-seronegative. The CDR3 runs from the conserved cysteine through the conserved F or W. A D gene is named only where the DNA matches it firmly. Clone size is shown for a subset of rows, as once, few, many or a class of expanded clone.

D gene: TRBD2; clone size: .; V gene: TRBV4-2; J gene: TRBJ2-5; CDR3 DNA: TGTGCCAGCAGCCAAGGACGGGGGGGCCAAGAGACCCAGTACTTC; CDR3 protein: CASSQGRGGQETQYF
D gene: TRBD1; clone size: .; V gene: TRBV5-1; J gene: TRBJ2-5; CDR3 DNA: TGCGCCAGCAGCTTACAGGGGACCTCCTTTGGGACCCAGTACTTC; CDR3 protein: CASSLQGTSFGTQYF
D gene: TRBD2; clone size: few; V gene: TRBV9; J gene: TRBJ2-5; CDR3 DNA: TGTGCCAGCAGCGGATCGGGACTAGCGGGAGGGGAGACCCAGTACTTC; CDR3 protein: CASSGSGLAGGETQYF
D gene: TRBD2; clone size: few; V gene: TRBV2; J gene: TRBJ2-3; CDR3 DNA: TGTGCCAGCAAGGCGGGAGAGATCCCAGATACGCAGTATTTT; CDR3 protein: CASKAGEIPDTQYF
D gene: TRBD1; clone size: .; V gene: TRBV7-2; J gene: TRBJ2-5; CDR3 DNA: TGTGCCAGCAGCCCCCAGGGGGCCGGATGGCAAGAGACCCAGTACTTC; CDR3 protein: CASSPQGAGWQETQYF
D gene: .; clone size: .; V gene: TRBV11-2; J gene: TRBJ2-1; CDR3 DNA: TGTGCCAGCAGTACGTCCCGGACTTACAATGAGCAGTTCTTC; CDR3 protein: CASSTSRTYNEQFF
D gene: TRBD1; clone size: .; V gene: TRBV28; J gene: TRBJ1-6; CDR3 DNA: TGTGCCATCTCGGAACAGGGGACTCCCCTCCACTTT; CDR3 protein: CAISEQGTPLHF
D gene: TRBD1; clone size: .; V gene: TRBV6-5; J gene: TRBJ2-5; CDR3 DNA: TGTGCCAGCAGTTACGCAGGGGGCAAAGAGACCCAGTACTTC; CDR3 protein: CASSYAGGKETQYF
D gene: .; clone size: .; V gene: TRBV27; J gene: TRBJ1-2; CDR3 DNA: TGTGCCAGCAGTTCGGGCAGGGACTATGGCTACACCTTC; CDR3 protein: CASSSGRDYGYTF
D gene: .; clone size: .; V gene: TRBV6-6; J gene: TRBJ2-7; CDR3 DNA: TGTGCCAGCAGTTACGGCGACAGAGCACACGAGCAGTACTTC; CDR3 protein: CASSYGDRAHEQYF
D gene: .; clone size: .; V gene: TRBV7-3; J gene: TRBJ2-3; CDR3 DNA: TGTGCCAGCAGGCCAGGCCCCACAGATACGCAGTATTTT; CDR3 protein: CASRPGPTDTQYF
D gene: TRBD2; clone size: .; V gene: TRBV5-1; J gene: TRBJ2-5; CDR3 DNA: TGCGCCAGCAGCTTGACCAGCGGGAGGGACCAAGAGACCCAGTACTTC; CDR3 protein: CASSLTSGRDQETQYF
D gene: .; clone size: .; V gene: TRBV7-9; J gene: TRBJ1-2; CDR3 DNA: TGTTCCAGCAGTACCCCCCCCGGGGGGAATGGCTACACCTTC; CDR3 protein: CSSSTPPGGNGYTF
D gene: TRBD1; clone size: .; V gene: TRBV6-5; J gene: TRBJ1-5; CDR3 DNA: TGTGCCAGCAGCTTGACAGGGGCAAGCAATCAGCCCCAGCATTTT; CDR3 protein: CASSLTGASNQPQHF
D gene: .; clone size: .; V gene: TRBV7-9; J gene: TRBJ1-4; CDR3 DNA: TGTGCCAGCAGCTTATTCCGGAAGGAGAATGAAAAACTGTTTTTT; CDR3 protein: CASSLFRKENEKLFF
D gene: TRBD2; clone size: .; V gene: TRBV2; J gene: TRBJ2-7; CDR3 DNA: TGTGCCAGCTCGAGCGGGAGTAGGTACGAGCAGTACTTC; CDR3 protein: CASSSGSRYEQYF
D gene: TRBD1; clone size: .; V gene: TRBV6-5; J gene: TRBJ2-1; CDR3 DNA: TGTGCCAGCAGAGGCAGGGGGCCCAATGAGCAGTTCTTC; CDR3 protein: CASRGRGPNEQFF
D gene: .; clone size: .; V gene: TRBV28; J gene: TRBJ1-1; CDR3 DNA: TGTGCCAGCAATGAGGGATCGGGCACTGAAGCTTTCTTT; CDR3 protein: CASNEGSGTEAFF
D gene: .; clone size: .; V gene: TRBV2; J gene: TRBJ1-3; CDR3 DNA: TGTGCCAGCAGGAGGGACTCTGGAAACACCATATATTTT; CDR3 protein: CASRRDSGNTIYF
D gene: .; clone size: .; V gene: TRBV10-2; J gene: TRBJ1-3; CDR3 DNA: TGCGCCAGCAGTGAGTGGCATGAAGCTGGAAACACCATATATTTT; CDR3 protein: CASSEWHEAGNTIYF
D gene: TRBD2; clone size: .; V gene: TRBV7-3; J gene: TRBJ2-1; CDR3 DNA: TGTGCCAGCAGCCACCGGGTGGCGGGAGAGTTCTACAATGAGCAGTTCTTC; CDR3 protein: CASSHRVAGEFYNEQFF
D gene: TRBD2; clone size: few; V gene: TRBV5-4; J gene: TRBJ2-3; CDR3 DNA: TGTGCCAGCAGCGACCCAACTAGCGGGAGTAGAGATACGCAGTATTTT; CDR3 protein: CASSDPTSGSRDTQYF
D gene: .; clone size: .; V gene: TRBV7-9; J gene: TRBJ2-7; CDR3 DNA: TGTGCCAGCAGCCTTCCGGGTGATTCCTACGAGCAGTACTTC; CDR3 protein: CASSLPGDSYEQYF
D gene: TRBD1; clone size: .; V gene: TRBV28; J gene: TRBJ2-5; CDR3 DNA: TGTGCCAGCAGTCCGACCCCCAGGACAGGGGTCCGGCAGTACTTC; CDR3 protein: CASSPTPRTGVRQYF
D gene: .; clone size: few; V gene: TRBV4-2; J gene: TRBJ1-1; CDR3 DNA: TGTGCCAGCAGCCAAGCGGGACTTTGGAACACTGAAGCTTTCTTT; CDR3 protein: CASSQAGLWNTEAFF
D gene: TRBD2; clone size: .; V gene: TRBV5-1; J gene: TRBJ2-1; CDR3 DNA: TGCGCCAGCACCGCCATAGGGACTAGCGGGAAGTCCTCCTACAATGAGCAGTTCTTC; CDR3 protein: CASTAIGTSGKSSYNEQFF
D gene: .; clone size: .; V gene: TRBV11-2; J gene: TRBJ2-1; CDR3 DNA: TGTGCCAGCAGCTTCTTTAGCGTCGGGAACTCCTACAATGAGCAGTTCTTC; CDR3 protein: CASSFFSVGNSYNEQFF
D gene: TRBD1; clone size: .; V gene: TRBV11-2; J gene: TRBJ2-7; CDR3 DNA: TGTGCCAGCAGCTTCGACCGGGACAGCTACGAGCAGTACTTC; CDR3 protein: CASSFDRDSYEQYF
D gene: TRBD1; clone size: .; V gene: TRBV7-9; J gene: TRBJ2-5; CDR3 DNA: TGTGCCAGCAGCCGCAAAAGGACAGGGGGAGAGACCCAGTACTTC; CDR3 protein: CASSRKRTGGETQYF
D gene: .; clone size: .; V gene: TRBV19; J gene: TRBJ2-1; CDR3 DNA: TGTGCCAGTAACCCTTGGGGTGGGGGGAGCTCCTACAATGAGCAGTTCTTC; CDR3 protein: CASNPWGGGSSYNEQFF
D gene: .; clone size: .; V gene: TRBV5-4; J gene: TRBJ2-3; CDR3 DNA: TGTGCCAGCACCGACGGACTGGGTACGCAGTATTTT; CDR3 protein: CASTDGLGTQYF
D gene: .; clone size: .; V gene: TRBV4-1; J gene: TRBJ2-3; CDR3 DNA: TGCGCCAGCAGCCAACCGCCCAGCGGAGGCGGGAGCACAGATACGCAGTATTTT; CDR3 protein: CASSQPPSGGGSTDTQYF
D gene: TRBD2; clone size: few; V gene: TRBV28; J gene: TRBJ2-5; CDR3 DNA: TGTGCCAGCAGTTTATCCTACGGCGGGAGGGTGACAGAGACCCAGTACTTC; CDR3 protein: CASSLSYGGRVTETQYF
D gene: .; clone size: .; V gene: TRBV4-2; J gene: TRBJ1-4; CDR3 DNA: TGTGCCAGCAGCCCTTACGGGGTGAACTATAATGAAAAACTGTTTTTT; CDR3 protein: CASSPYGVNYNEKLFF
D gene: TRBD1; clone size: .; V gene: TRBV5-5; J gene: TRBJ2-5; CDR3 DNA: TGTGCCAGCATCCAGAACAGGGGTGAGACCCAGTACTTC; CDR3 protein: CASIQNRGETQYF
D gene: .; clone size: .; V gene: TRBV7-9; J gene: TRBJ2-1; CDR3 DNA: TGTGCCAGCAGCTCGGACTACCTCTCCTACAATGAGCAGTTCTTC; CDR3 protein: CASSSDYLSYNEQFF
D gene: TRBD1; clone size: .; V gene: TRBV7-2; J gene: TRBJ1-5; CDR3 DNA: TGTGCCAGCAGCCTGGGGACAGATAATCAGCCCCAGCATTTT; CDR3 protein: CASSLGTDNQPQHF
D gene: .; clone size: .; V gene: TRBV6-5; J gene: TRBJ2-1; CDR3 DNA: TGTGCCAGCAGAAGACAGGAAGGCGAGCAGTTCTTC; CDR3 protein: CASRRQEGEQFF
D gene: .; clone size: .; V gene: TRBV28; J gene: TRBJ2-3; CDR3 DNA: TGTGCCAGCAGTTCAGAGGGGGCTAGCGGGGATACGCAGTATTTT; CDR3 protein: CASSSEGASGDTQYF
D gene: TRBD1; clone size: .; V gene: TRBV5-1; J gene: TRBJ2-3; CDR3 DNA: TGCGCCAGCAGCTTGTTTCCGGGACAGCCTAATAGAGATACGCAGTATTTT; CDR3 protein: CASSLFPGQPNRDTQYF
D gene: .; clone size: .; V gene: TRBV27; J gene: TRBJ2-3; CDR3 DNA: TGTGCCAGCAGTTTGCAGAGCACAGATACGCAGTATTTT; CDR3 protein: CASSLQSTDTQYF
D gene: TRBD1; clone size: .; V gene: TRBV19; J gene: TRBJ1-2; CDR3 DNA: TGTGCCAGTAGGCGAGGGGGACAGGGCAGGAACTATGGCTACACCTTC; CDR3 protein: CASRRGGQGRNYGYTF
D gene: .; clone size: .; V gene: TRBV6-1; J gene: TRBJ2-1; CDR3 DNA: TGTGCCAGCAGTGAAGCATCGAATGAGCAGTTCTTC; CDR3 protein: CASSEASNEQFF